These 20 T cell receptor beta chains share one sample of origin, sequenced in a study of T cell responses to AZD1222 COVID-19 vaccine. Clones were read by immunoSEQ multiplex PCR, and TCRdb kept only the in-frame ones, dropping some. This sample has roughly 91,000 clones, with roughly 87% found just once. The sequenced sample was peripheral blood, obtained on day 0 of AZD1222 vaccination. These receptors all come from an adult in good health.

V usage is TRBV12-5 and J usage is TRBJ2-3, with D tentatively TRBD2 (6 bases). The CDR3 extends over 16 amino acids. Germline loops: CDR1 LGHNT, CDR2 FRNRAP. V was shortened by 6 bases and J by 0 bases, with 16 bases between the two germline ends. CDR3 protein: CASGEGRGLSTDTQYF. The CDR3 DNA is TGTGCTAGTGGGGAGGGTCGCGGACTTAGCACAGATACGCAGTATTTT.

This clone has only one observation. This chain's CDR3 is CASSSLRQGPANEKLFF. As DNA, the CDR3 is TGTGCCAGCAGCTCCCTTAGACAGGGGCCGGCTAATGAAAAACTGTTTTTT. The chain uses TRBV7-9 and TRBJ1-4; TRBD1 matches 8 bases. The CDR3 is made up of 17 amino acids. Trimming took 4 bases from V and 3 from J; bases not matched to a gene: 10. CDR1 is SEHNR, CDR2 FQNEAQ, per germline (reference sequence).

This sequence joins TRBV5-1 and TRBJ1-3; tentative D call: TRBD1 (5 bases). The CDR3 loop spans 17 amino acids. V was trimmed by 4 bases and J by 4 bases, leaving 21 bases between them. Germline assignment: CDR1 SGHRS and CDR2 YFSETQ. The CDR3 DNA follows: TGCGCCAGCAGCCCCCTAGCTGGGGCGAATCGAGGAAACACCATATATTTT. It translates to CASSPLAGANRGNTIYF.

The J gene is TRBJ1-5, the V gene TRBV19; D is perhaps TRBD1 (5 bases). The ends were cut back, 6 bases at V and 4 bases at J, with 7 bases in the middle. Germline V gene data show CDR1 as LNHDA and CDR2 as SQIVND (reference sequence). This CDR3 is 12 amino acids long. CDR3 region: CASSGGNQPQHF. In DNA, the CDR3 is TGTGCCAGTAGCGGGGGGAATCAGCCCCAGCATTTT. Full variable domain (rest looked up from reference TRBV19 and TRBJ1-5): DGGITQSPKYLFRKEGQNVTLSCEQNLNHDAMYWYRQDPGQGLRLIYYSQIVNDFQKGDIAEGYSVSREKKESFPLTVTSAQKNPTAFYLCASSGGNQPQHFGDGTRLSIL.

The genes are TRBV3-1 (or the pseudogene TRBV3-2) and TRBJ1-2, with D maybe TRBD1 (5 bases). This CDR3 comprises 16 residues. The V gene lost 4 bases and the J gene lost 6 bases, with 21 bases spanning the gap. CDR1 LGHDT and CDR2 YNNKEL come from the germline V gene (reference sequence). This CDR3 reads CASSLTPRPGMDGYTF. CDR3 nucleotide sequence: TGTGCCAGCAGCCTGACTCCCCGGCCAGGGATGGATGGCTACACCTTC.

The rearrangement links TRBV7-3 to TRBJ1-3, with D perhaps TRBD1 (6 bases). CDR3 size: 18 residues. The germline V and J ends were trimmed by 0 bases and 0 bases, with 15 bases remaining between them. The V gene's germline CDR1 is SGHTA and CDR2 FQGTGA. The DNA of the CDR3 is TGTGCCAGCAGCTTAACGGGGGGGCTAACGCACTCTGGAAACACCATATATTTT. It encodes CASSLTGGLTHSGNTIYF. Looking up the rest from reference TRBV7-3 and TRBJ1-3 gives the full variable domain: GAGVSQTPSNKVTEKGKYVELRCDPISGHTALYWYRQSLGQGPEFLIYFQGTGAADDSGLPNDRFFAVRPEGSVSTLKIQRTERGDSAVYLCASSLTGGLTHSGNTIYFGEGSWLTVV.

V usage is TRBV7-9 and J usage is TRBJ2-2, with D unclear. Germline CDR1 is SEHNR and CDR2 is FQNEAQ (reference sequence). The CDR3 is 12 amino acids. Trimming shortened V by 4 bases and J by 5 bases, and 5 bases separated the two germline ends. CDR3 DNA: TGTGCCAGCAGCTCCCCAACCGGGGAGCTGTTTTTT. It yields the protein CASSSPTGELFF.

V usage is TRBV6-6 and J usage is TRBJ2-3, with D hard to call. CDR1 and CDR2 (germline): MNHNY, SVGAGI (reference sequence). The length of the CDR3 is 13 residues. Trimming shortened V by 5 bases and J by 6 bases, and 12 bases separated the two germline ends. The CDR3 coding sequence is TGTGCCAGCAGTCATCCCCTTTTCGATACGCAGTATTTT. Translation gives CASSHPLFDTQYF.

V and J are TRBV29-1 and TRBJ1-1; D is perhaps TRBD1 (5 bases). The germline V gene encodes CDR1 SQVTM and CDR2 ANQGSEA. The CDR3 covers 15 residues. V gave up 7 bases and J gave up 2 bases, with 20 bases separating them. CDR3 in amino acids: CSASGPDSQNTEAFF. CDR3 nucleotide sequence: TGCAGCGCTTCTGGACCCGACAGCCAAAACACTGAAGCTTTCTTT. Full variable domain (outside the CDR3, taken from reference TRBV29-1 and TRBJ1-1): SAVISQKPSRDICQRGTSLTIQCQVDSQVTMMFWYRQQPGQSLTLIATANQGSEATYESGFVIDKFPISRPNLTFSTLTVSNMSPEDSSIYLCSASGPDSQNTEAFFGQGTRLTVV.

The chain has TRBV29-1 and TRBJ2-1; 11 bases align to TRBD2. The CDR3 totals 14 residues. The V gene's germline CDR1 is SQVTM and CDR2 ANQGSEA. The junction had 7 bases not matched to a gene; V was cut back by 7 bases and J by 5 bases. The CDR3 reads CSGMGLAEHNEQFF. Written as DNA, the CDR3 is TGCAGCGGAATGGGACTAGCGGAACACAATGAGCAGTTCTTC.

The chain combines TRBV11-2 with TRBJ2-2; the match to TRBD2 covers 10 bases. V was pared by 1 base and J by 5 bases, with 7 bases of the junction left unmatched. The CDR3 is 17 amino acids. From germline, CDR1 is SGHAT and CDR2 FQNNGV. CDR3 sequence: CASSLALASGSTGELFF. The DNA for the CDR3 is TGTGCCAGCAGCTTAGCACTTGCTAGCGGGAGTACCGGGGAGCTGTTTTTT.

The chain carries TRBV9 and TRBJ1-2; perhaps TRBD1 as D (5 bases). Germline V gene sequence: CDR1 SGDLS, CDR2 YYNGEE. With 0 bases removed from V and 7 bases from J, the gap between germline ends came to 13 bases. CDR3 size: 14 residues. CDR3 in amino acids: CASSVDAGTFGYTF. The CDR3 DNA follows: TGTGCCAGCAGCGTAGACGCGGGGACGTTTGGCTACACCTTC.

The genes are TRBV20-1 and TRBJ1-1; D ambiguous. Germline lookup yields CDR1 DFQATT and CDR2 SNEGSKA (reference sequence). There are 11 residues in the CDR3. V dropped 6 bases and J dropped 0 bases, with 5 bases sitting between them. In nucleotides, the CDR3 is TGCAGTGCCCTGATGAACACTGAAGCTTTCTTT. Translating gives CSALMNTEAFF.

The V and J genes are TRBV30 and TRBJ1-3; maybe TRBD1 (5 bases). Germline V gene lookup returns CDR1 GTSNPN and CDR2 SVGIG (reference sequence). The CDR3 sequence is 14 residues long. The CDR3 nucleotides are TGTGCTGGGACCTGGGGTTCCTCTGGAAACACCATATATTTT. Protein product: CAGTWGSSGNTIYF.

V usage is TRBV6-2 or TRBV6-3 and J usage is TRBJ2-2; D might be TRBD1 (6 bases). Germline V lookup: CDR1 MNHEY, CDR2 SVGEGT. The CDR3 covers 16 residues. V lost 3 bases to trimming and J lost 5 bases, with 16 bases between them. The CDR3 DNA reads as TGTGCCAGCAGTTATGTCAGGACCCAGGGGACCGGGGAGCTGTTTTTT. This sequence encodes CASSYVRTQGTGELFF.

The chain uses TRBV18 and TRBJ2-3; D perhaps matches TRBD1 (6 bases). Deletions cut 0 bases from V and 3 bases from J, with 16 bases between. The germline V gene encodes CDR1 KGHSH and CDR2 LQKENI. There are 17 residues in the CDR3. In nucleotides, the CDR3 is TGTGCCAGCTCACCACCTACAGGGTCCCACCTTACAGATACGCAGTATTTT. It specifies CASSPPTGSHLTDTQYF.

The V gene is TRBV4-1, the J gene TRBJ1-4, with 10 bases aligning to TRBD1. CDR1 is MGHRA, CDR2 YSYEKL, per germline. The CDR3 runs to 16 residues. The J segment lost 7 bases and the V segment lost 0 bases, leaving 5 bases of the junction unmatched. The CDR3 nucleotides read TGCGCCAGCAGCCAAGATAGGACAGGGGGGGCTGAAAAACTGTTTTTT. As protein: CASSQDRTGGAEKLFF.

V gene TRBV6-1 combines with J gene TRBJ1-3, with TRBD1 as a possible D gene (6 bases). V dropped 4 bases and J dropped 5 bases, with 6 bases sitting between them. CDR3 length equals 12 residues. Germline V lookup: CDR1 MNHNS, CDR2 SASEGT. CDR3 sequence: CASSGDRNTIYF. The CDR3 bases are TGTGCCAGCAGTGGGGACAGAAACACCATATATTTT.

The V gene is TRBV7-2, the J gene TRBJ1-2; 7 nucleotides agree with TRBD1. This CDR3 spans 16 amino acids. CDR1 and CDR2 (germline): SGHTA, FQGNSA. V lost 4 bases to trimming and J lost 8 bases; unmatched junction nucleotides: 16. CDR3 amino acids: CASSYPGGEGAGGYTF. The CDR3 nucleotides read TGTGCCAGCAGCTACCCCGGGGGTGAGGGGGCTGGGGGCTACACCTTC. Full variable domain (outside the CDR3, taken from reference TRBV7-2 and TRBJ1-2): GAGVSQSPSNKVTEKGKDVELRCDPISGHTALYWYRQSLGQGLEFLIYFQGNSAPDKSGLPSDRFSAERTGGSVSTLTIQRTQQEDSAVYLCASSYPGGEGAGGYTFGSGTRLTVV.

J is TRBJ2-7 and V is TRBV14; D unclear. The CDR3 contains 16 residues. V gave up 3 bases and J gave up 2 bases, with 17 bases separating them. Germline lookup yields CDR1 SGHDN and CDR2 FVKESK. The CDR3 region has the DNA TGTGCCAGCAGCCACACCGGGTCTCTCCGCACCTACGAGCAGTACGTC. This gives the protein CASSHTGSLRTYEQYV.